The entry below describes one TCR beta chain. It lacks a known antigen. Qualities for individual bases were not recorded, and no much larger clone is one base off. Distinct nucleotide sequences in the sample also encode this CDR3. The cysteine opens and the phenylalanine closes a CDR3 of 13 amino acids. The only DNA kept is the CDR3, 39 bases in frame from the first base. Trimming at the junction amounts to 6 bases on V and 4 bases on J, and the germline ends lie 12 bases apart. CDR1 and CDR2, looked up from the germline V gene, are MDHEN and SYDVKM. Using the deep immunoSEQ assay, multiplex PCR amplified TCR CDR3 regions from genomic DNA. For each cell subset, the extracted genomic DNA was distributed evenly across all wells of several immunoSEQ 96-well plates, and each plate served as one replicate. For sorted subsets, approximately 190 ng genomic DNA, equal to tens of thousands of T cell genomes, was loaded into each replicate PCR. The purified libraries were quantified using a Qubit 3.0 fluorometer, sized with a Bioanalyzer 2100, and then quantified again using the KAPA Library Quantification kit. Every immunoSEQ 96-well plate was sequenced on a separate single-read 150-cycle Illumina NextSeq 550 flow cell. The paper's data handling went like this. Because the immunoSEQ output included only junctional sequences and no quality scores, the filtering could not be the same as the filtering used for full-length reads. Sequences were annotated with PyIR, a Python wrapper for IgBLAST v1.9, using IMGT germline references to assign V/J genes and CDR3. Reads with weak V/J assignments (E-value above 1e-6), missing CDR3, stop codons, out-of-frame junctions, or ambiguous translated residues were removed. V3J clonotypes were defined by identical inferred V gene, J gene, and CDR3 amino acid sequence. The percentage overlap between two repertoires was calculated by dividing the number of shared unique clonotypes by the size of the smaller repertoire. Three approaches were used to assess repertoire richness: RTK rarefaction, the Chao1 estimator, and Recon v2.1 estimates of unobserved clonotypes. Generation probabilities were computed with OLGA for all TCRbeta clonotypes obtained by the gDNA method from several donors. This is the immuneACCESS table as TCRdb keeps it, with only in-frame sequences that have V and J called. A part of the clones is gone; compared with another copy, unresolved V genes explain less than half, and the rest is unexplained. The V and J calls and clone size are taken from that table; D and trimming were inferred from the DNA. Recorded for this sample are a few million clones; roughly 95% of them occurred a single time. The ten largest clones add up to about 1.7% of the sample.

This sample was included in a study of shared clonotypes between healthy human individuals (dated by TCRdb to 2020 to 2021). Regarding the research as a whole: The cohort included three men and a couple of women between 18 and 49 years of age. To increase sequencing depth and limit assay-specific biases, TCR repertoire library preparation and sequencing were carried out by different laboratories using diverse techniques. Per donor, three plates each were used for CD4 naive and CD4 memory, two for CD8 naive, and one for CD8 memory. Each donor's leukapheresis produced roughly between roughly 0.85 and 9.5 billion PBMCs. To estimate repertoire size and how much clonotypes are shared between individuals, the study performed deep sequencing of blood TCR repertoires from a few healthy adults.

For the CD8 naive samples, CD45RO-negative cells were positively selected for CCR7, yielding a CD45RA+CCR7+ population from which TemRA cells were excluded. The donors were healthy, HIV-negative adults who had no recently reported acute infections or vaccinations. Every donor was a Caucasian adult living in Nashville, Tennessee, USA. After blood collection by leukapheresis, PBMCs were isolated using Ficoll-Histopaque density gradient centrifugation and then cryopreserved in the vapor phase of liquid nitrogen. Analytical flow cytometry was used to check the purity and quantity of each magnetically sorted T cell population. From each sorted fraction, genomic DNA was isolated and quantified by UV absorbance on a Nanodrop 2000c. Study-wide conclusions, independent of this receptor: Even with the large sequencing depth, rarefaction of the sorted-subset datasets indicated that sequencing was incomplete. Sampling was restricted to blood, and TCR repertoires in tissue are likely to differ from TCR repertoires in blood. Approximately 4.8% of naive CD4, more than 3% of naive CD8, approximately 2.2% of memory CD4, and about 0.4% of memory CD8 clonotypes were shared across several donors. Estimated clonotype richness was generally larger for naive than for memory subsets. Pairwise subsampling indicated that sequencing depth was expected to affect the degree of clonotype sharing among donors. Compared with non-shared clonotypes, the clonotypes found in all four sorted-subset donors had higher generation probabilities. The genetic and exposure-history diversity represented was limited by the small number of donors.

Sequencing was performed on naive CD8+ T cells from PBMCs. In light of the paper, this sample's cell subset or site label describes: CD45RA+CCR7+. The clonotype originates from a man aged 18 to 29 in good health. Some clones in this sample may be carry-over from other donors' samples. The chain was built from TRBV28 and TRBJ1-1; possibly the D gene is TRBD1, per 5 matching bases. For the CDR3, the sequence is CASSLRGSTEAFF. The DNA reads TGTGCCAGCAGCTTAAGGGGTAGCACTGAAGCTTTCTTT.